This T cell receptor (beta chain) was captured by sequencing in a study of T-cell memory formation after mild COVID-19. For the study at large: The two donors had largely donor-specific TCR clusters.

This clonotype was observed at least ten times. The junction departs from the called germline gene at one end, perhaps through a read error. Germline V gene sequence: CDR1 SGHDT, CDR2 YYEEEE. The CDR3 extends over 15 amino acids. TCRdb used MiXCR to reprocess the 5' RACE reads, holding one entry per CDR3 protein. The table lists 25,000 to 35,000 distinct CDR3 sequences, approximately 21% of them singletons. This chain uses TRBV5-6 with TRBJ1-2; D perhaps matches TRBD1 (5 bases). Input material: PBMCs or a T cell subset sorted from them (not recorded which). The clonotype comes from an adult who had mild COVID-19 (a few samples of this study predate the infection). Cell type and time point are not known. This CDR3 is CASTLGRDEDYGYTF. CDR3 nucleotide sequence: TGTGCCAGCACCTTGGGCAGGGACGAAGACTATGGCTACACCTTC. Using reference TRBV5-6 and TRBJ1-2 for the parts outside the CDR3, the full variable domain is DAGVTQSPTHLIKTRGQQVTLRCSPKSGHDTVSWYQQALGQGPQFIFQYYEEEERQRGNFPDRFSGHQFPNYSSELNVNALLLGDSALYLCASTLGRDEDYGYTFGSGTRLTVV.